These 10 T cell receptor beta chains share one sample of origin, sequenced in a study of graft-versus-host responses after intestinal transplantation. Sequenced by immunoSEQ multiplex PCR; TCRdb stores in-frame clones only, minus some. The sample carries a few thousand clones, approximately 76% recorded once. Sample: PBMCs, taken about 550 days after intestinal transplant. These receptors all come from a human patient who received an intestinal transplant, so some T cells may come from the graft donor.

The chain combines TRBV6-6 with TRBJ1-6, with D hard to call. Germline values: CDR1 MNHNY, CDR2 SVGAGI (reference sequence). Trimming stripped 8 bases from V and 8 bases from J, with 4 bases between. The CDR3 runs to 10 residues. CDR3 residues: CASGYSPLHF. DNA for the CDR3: TGTGCCAGCGGATATTCACCCCTCCACTTT.

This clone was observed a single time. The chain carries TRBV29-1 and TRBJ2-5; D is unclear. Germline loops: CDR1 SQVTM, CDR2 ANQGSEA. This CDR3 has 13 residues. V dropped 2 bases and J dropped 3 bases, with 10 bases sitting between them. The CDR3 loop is CSVEPGPKETQYF. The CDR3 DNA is TGCAGCGTTGAACCCGGGCCGAAAGAGACCCAGTACTTC.

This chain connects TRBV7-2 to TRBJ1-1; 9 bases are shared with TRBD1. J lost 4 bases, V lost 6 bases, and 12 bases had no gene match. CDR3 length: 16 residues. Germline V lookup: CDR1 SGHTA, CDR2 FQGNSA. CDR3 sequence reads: CASSLAGQGGGTEAFF. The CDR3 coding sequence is TGTGCCAGCAGTCTAGCGGGACAGGGAGGGGGCACTGAAGCTTTCTTT. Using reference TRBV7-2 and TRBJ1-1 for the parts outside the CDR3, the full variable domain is GAGVSQSPSNKVTEKGKDVELRCDPISGHTALYWYRQSLGQGLEFLIYFQGNSAPDKSGLPSDRFSAERTGGSVSTLTIQRTQQEDSAVYLCASSLAGQGGGTEAFFGQGTRLTVV.

In nucleotides, the CDR3 is TGTGCCAGCAGCTTCCTTAGCGGGGGGGCTTCTCCTGTCGATACGCAGTATTTT. Amino acid sequence: CASSFLSGGASPVDTQYF. The V gene is TRBV5-8, the J gene TRBJ2-3, with 11 bases lining up with TRBD2. CDR3 length: 18 amino acids. Germline CDR1 and CDR2: SGHTS and YDEGEE. Losses at the gene ends were 2 bases for V and 6 bases for J; bases not matched to a gene: 14.

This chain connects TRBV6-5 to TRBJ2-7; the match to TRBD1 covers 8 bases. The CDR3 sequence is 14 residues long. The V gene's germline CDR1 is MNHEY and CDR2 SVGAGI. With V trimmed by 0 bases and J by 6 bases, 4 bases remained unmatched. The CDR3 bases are TGTGCCAGCAGTTACTCGCAGGGGGCTTTCGAGCAGTACTTC. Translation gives CASSYSQGAFEQYF.

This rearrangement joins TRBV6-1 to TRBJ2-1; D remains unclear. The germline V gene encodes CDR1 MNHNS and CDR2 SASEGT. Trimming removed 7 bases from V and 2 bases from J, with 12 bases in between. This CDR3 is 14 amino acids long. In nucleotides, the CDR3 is TGTGCCAGCACCTTCGCCCAAACCTACAATGAGCAGTTCTTC. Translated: CASTFAQTYNEQFF.

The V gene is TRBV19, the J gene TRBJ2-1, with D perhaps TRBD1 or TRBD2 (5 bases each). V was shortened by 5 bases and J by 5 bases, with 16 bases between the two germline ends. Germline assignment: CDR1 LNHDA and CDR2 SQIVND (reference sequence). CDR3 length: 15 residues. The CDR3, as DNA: TGTGCCAGTAGTCAAGATAGGGGAGAGGACAATGAGCAGTTCTTC. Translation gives CASSQDRGEDNEQFF.

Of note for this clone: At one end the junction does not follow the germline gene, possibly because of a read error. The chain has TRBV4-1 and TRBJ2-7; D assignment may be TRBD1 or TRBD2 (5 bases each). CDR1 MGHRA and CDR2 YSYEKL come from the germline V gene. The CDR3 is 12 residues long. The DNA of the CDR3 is TGCGCCAGCAGCCAAGATGGGGACCTCTTGAACTTC. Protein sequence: CASSQDGDLLNF.

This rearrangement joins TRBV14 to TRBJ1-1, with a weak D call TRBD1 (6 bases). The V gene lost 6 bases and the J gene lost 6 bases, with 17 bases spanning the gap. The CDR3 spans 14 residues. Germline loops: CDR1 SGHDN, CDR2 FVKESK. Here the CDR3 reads CASSGGRQVAEAFF. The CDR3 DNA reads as TGTGCCAGCAGTGGAGGGCGACAGGTGGCTGAAGCTTTCTTT.

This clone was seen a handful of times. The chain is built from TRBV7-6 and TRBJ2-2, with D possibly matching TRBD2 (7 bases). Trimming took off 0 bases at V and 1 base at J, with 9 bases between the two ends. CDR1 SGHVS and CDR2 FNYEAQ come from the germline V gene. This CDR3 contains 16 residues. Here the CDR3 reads CASSLAGGQNTGELFF. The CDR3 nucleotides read TGTGCCAGCAGCTTAGCGGGGGGGCAGAACACCGGGGAGCTGTTTTTT.